This T cell receptor beta chain came from a study of blood T cell repertoires in COVID-19. Original data processing: Scientists estimated how many nucleated cells there were by amplifying reference gene primers. Produced via immunoSEQ multiplex PCR; TCRdb's table is partial and in-frame only. The DNA gave D and trimming, while V, J and clone size come from that table. The repertoire holds 250,000 to 300,000 clones, with 65% to 90% as singletons. This clone was recorded a few times. Enrollment of patients from Seattle took place during active infection, with longitudinal follow-up. The V gene lost 8 bases and the J gene lost 5 bases, with 10 bases spanning the gap. Germline CDR1 SNHLY, CDR2 FYNNEI. This CDR3 spans 11 amino acids.

This chain connects TRBV2 to TRBJ2-7; D remains ambiguous. This TCR was recovered from a woman aged 70-85 years with COVID-19, enrolled during active disease. The sequenced material came from peripheral blood. For the CDR3, the DNA is TGTGCCAGCTCGTCCCTAGACGAGCAGTACTTC. Translation: CASSSLDEQYF.